This TCR beta chain came from a study of T-cell reconstitution after alpha-beta-depleted transplantation in children (dated by TCRdb to the mid-2010s). Turning to the overall study: The study quantitatively tracked T-cell immune reconstitution after TCRalphabeta/CD19-depleted allogeneic hematopoietic cell transplantation in children using TCR repertoire profiling.

This clonotype has only a few counts. This clone's antigen is unknown. No qualities accompany the bases; no much larger clone lies one base away. From the germline V gene, CDR1 is SGHTA and CDR2 is FQGNSA. The CDR3 runs 17 residues from the cysteine to the phenylalanine. Left in the record is the CDR3 DNA by itself, 51 bases read in frame from the first base. Deletion took 0 bases off V and 0 bases off J, with a span of 14 bases between the germline ends. Library prep was done by PCR. Sequenced using an Illumina HiSeq 2500. TCR libraries were prepared with molecular barcoding, using unique molecular identifiers to normalize TCRbeta repertoire quantification. Using fastp at Q25 and MiXCR, TCRdb reprocessed the public reads and kept productive beta chains. Identical CDR3 protein sequences are pooled into one entry, listed with their most common genes and DNA. In this sample the table shows 200,000 to 250,000 distinct CDR3 sequences, 9.5% to 15% of which occur a single time. The ten largest account for 2% to 3% of the sample.

Source: PBMCs from the stem cell graft donor, taken from the stem cell graft. The rearrangement joined TRBV7-2 to TRBJ1-1, with a weak D call of TRBD1 (6 bases match). The sequence was obtained from a human donor who donated a stem cell graft to a child with acute lymphoblastic leukemia. CDR3 sequence: CASSLAGGPGLNTEAFF. The nucleotide sequence is given as TGTGCCAGCAGCTTAGCGGGGGGCCCGGGCCTGAACACTGAAGCTTTCTTT.